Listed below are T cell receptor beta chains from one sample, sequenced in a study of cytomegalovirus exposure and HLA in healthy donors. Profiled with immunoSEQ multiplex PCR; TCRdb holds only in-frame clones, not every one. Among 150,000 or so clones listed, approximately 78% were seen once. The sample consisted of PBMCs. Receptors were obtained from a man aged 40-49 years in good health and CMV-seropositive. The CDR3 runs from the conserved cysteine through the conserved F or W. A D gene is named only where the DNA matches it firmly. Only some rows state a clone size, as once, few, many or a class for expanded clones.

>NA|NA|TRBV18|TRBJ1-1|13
CASSDGSNTEAFF
TGTGCCAGCTCAGACGGGAGTAACACTGAAGCTTTCTTT
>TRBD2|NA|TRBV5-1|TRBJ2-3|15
CASSHRLAGPDTQYF
TGCGCCAGCAGCCATAGACTAGCGGGACCGGATACGCAGTATTTT
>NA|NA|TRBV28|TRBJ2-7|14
CASSLQQVSYEQYF
TGTGCCAGCAGTTTACAACAGGTTTCCTACGAGCAGTACTTC
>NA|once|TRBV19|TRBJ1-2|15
CASSPPTQFNYGYTF
TGTGCCAGTAGTCCGCCGACACAATTTAACTATGGCTACACCTTC
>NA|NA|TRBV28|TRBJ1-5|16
CASSSNRAWSNQPQHF
TGTGCCAGCAGTTCTAACAGGGCTTGGAGCAATCAGCCCCAGCATTTT
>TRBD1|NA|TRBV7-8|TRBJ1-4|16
CASSLAPYQGGEKLFF
TGTGCCAGCAGCTTAGCGCCCTATCAAGGGGGCGAAAAACTGTTTTTT
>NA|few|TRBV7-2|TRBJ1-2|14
CASSLGGANYGYTF
TGTGCCAGCAGCTTAGGCGGGGCGAACTATGGCTACACCTTC
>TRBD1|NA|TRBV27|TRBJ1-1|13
CASTTGQGSEAFF
TGTGCCAGCACCACCGGACAGGGCAGTGAAGCTTTCTTT
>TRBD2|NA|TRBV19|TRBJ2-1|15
CASSLRLAANNEQFF
TGTGCCAGTAGCCTCCGACTAGCTGCAAACAATGAGCAGTTCTTC
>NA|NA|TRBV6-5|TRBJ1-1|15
CASSLGVGMNTEAFF
TGTGCCAGCAGCCTCGGGGTGGGAATGAACACTGAAGCTTTCTTT
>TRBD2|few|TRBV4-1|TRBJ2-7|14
CASSQVTSGYEQYF
TGCGCCAGCAGCCAAGTAACTAGCGGGTACGAGCAGTACTTC
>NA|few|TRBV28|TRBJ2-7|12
CASIDNAYEQYF
TGTGCCAGCATCGACAACGCGTACGAGCAGTACTTC
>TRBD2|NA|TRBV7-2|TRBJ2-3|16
CASSLPSGTWTDTQYF
TGTGCCAGCAGCTTACCCAGCGGGACTTGGACAGATACGCAGTATTTT
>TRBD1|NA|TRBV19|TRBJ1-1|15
CASSLQGGRSTEAFF
TGTGCCAGTAGTCTTCAGGGGGGCCGGAGCACTGAAGCTTTCTTT
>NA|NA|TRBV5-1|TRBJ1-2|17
CASSFLRQGEFNYGYTF
TGCGCCAGCAGCTTTTTAAGGCAGGGCGAATTTAACTATGGCTACACCTTC